These 30 T cell receptor beta chains were sequenced from one sample in a study of cytomegalovirus exposure and HLA in healthy donors. PCR primers comprised 60 Vbeta and 13 Jbeta primers. Sequencing used immunoSEQ multiplex PCR; TCRdb keeps in-frame clones, though not all of them. The sample has 100,000 or so clones, 70% to 80% seen once. Material for sequencing was PBMCs. These receptors all come from a woman between 18 and 29 years old in good health and CMV-seropositive.

The chain links TRBV5-1 to TRBJ2-7, with a possible D match to TRBD1 (6 bases). There are 13 residues in the CDR3. The V gene's germline CDR1 is SGHRS and CDR2 YFSETQ. V was shortened by 4 bases and J by 7 bases, with 15 bases between the two germline ends. CDR3 bases: TGCGCCAGCAGCGAAAGGGACACGGGGGAGCAGTACTTC. It encodes CASSERDTGEQYF.

The J gene is TRBJ2-5, the V gene TRBV12-5, with 7 nucleotides matching TRBD1. The CDR3 has 14 amino acids. With 4 bases clipped from V and 5 bases from J, the junction kept 7 bases outside the gene matches. The germline gives CDR1 LGHNT, CDR2 FRNRAP. CDR3 loop: CASGSSQGQETQYF. In DNA, the CDR3 is TGTGCTAGTGGTTCATCACAGGGGCAGGAGACCCAGTACTTC.

V and J are TRBV19 and TRBJ1-5, with 9 bases fitting TRBD1. The CDR3 runs to 14 residues. Germline V gene lookup returns CDR1 LNHDA and CDR2 SQIVND (reference sequence). Losses at the gene ends were 4 bases for V and 6 bases for J; bases not matched to a gene: 4. For the CDR3, the DNA is TGTGCCAGTAGTAAAACAGGGGGCGGTCAGCCCCAGCATTTT. This gives the protein CASSKTGGGQPQHF.

The J gene is TRBJ2-7, the V gene TRBV14, with 11 bases aligning to TRBD2. The germline V gene encodes CDR1 SGHDN and CDR2 FVKESK. This CDR3 region has 15 residues. Trimming cost V 2 bases and J 1 base; bases outside gene matches: 1. In DNA, the CDR3 is TGTGCCAGCAGCCAAACTAGCGGGAGTTCCTACGAGCAGTACTTC. Translated: CASSQTSGSSYEQYF.

V is TRBV18 and J is TRBJ1-1, with D unresolved. Germline CDR1 is KGHSH and CDR2 is LQKENI. The CDR3 loop spans 14 amino acids. V shed 0 bases and J shed 6 bases, with 11 bases lying between them. This CDR3 reads CASSPPSGRAEAFF. CDR3 nucleotide sequence: TGTGCCAGCTCACCACCGAGTGGGAGAGCTGAAGCTTTCTTT.

This clone is medium-sized in the sample. This sequence joins TRBV6-4 and TRBJ2-1; TRBD2 agrees at 11 bases. This CDR3 comprises 17 residues. J lost 2 bases, V lost 6 bases, and 9 bases had no gene match. The germline V gene encodes CDR1 MRHNA and CDR2 SNTAGT. CDR3 bases: TGTGCCAGCAGCCCTTCCCCTAGCGGGGGGCCCTACAATGAGCAGTTCTTC. The encoded protein is CASSPSPSGGPYNEQFF.

This clone was seen a handful of times. This chain joins TRBV28 and TRBJ2-5, with 12 bases identical to TRBD2. CDR3 size: 16 residues. In germline, CDR1 is MDHEN, CDR2 SYDVKM. The J segment lost 2 bases and the V segment lost 1 base, leaving 2 bases of the junction unmatched. The CDR3 spells CASSLLTSGGQETQYF. CDR3 nucleotide sequence: TGTGCCAGCAGTTTATTGACTAGCGGGGGACAAGAGACCCAGTACTTC. Full variable domain (remainder filled in from reference TRBV28 and TRBJ2-5): DVKVTQSSRYLVKRTGEKVFLECVQDMDHENMFWYRQDPGLGLRLIYFSYDVKMKEKGDIPEGYSVSREKKERFSLILESASTNQTSMYLCASSLLTSGGQETQYFGPGTRLLVL.

This rearrangement joins TRBV9 to TRBJ2-1, with 10 bases lining up with TRBD2. Germline V CDR1 and CDR2: SGDLS, YYNGEE. The CDR3 length is 15 residues. Trimming at V came to 2 bases and at J to 4 bases, leaving 3 bases not matched to a gene. The CDR3, as DNA: TGTGCCAGCAGCGTCTTAGCGGGAGGTTACAATGAGCAGTTCTTC. Its translation is CASSVLAGGYNEQFF.

This clone was counted between two and nine times. CDR3 DNA sequence: TGTGCCAGCAGCTTAGTTCTCGCTAGCGGCCCGTACGAGCAGTACTTC. Translating gives CASSLVLASGPYEQYF. The chain has TRBV11-2 and TRBJ2-7; 7 bases align to TRBD2. Germline loops: CDR1 SGHAT, CDR2 FQNNGV. Germline trimming cut 1 base from V and 4 bases from J; bases unmatched to any gene: 10. CDR3 length: 16 residues.

The V call is TRBV5-1, the J call TRBJ2-7; maybe TRBD1 (6 bases). Looked up from germline, CDR1 is SGHRS and CDR2 is YFSETQ. V lost 2 bases and J 0 bases, leaving 9 bases between the germline ends. CDR3 length equals 14 residues. The CDR3 loop reads CASSFDRSSYEQYF. CDR3 DNA sequence: TGCGCCAGCAGCTTTGACAGGAGCTCCTACGAGCAGTACTTC.

The CDR3 nucleotides read TGCGCCAGCAGCCCTAGCGGGAGCCCCTACGAGCAGTACTTC. Amino acids: CASSPSGSPYEQYF. This chain connects TRBV4-3 to TRBJ2-7; 10 nucleotides align to TRBD2. Germline V gene lookup returns CDR1 LGHNA and CDR2 YSLEER. The CDR3 is 14 amino acids. Losses at the gene ends were 4 bases for V and 2 bases for J; bases not matched to a gene: 2.

The V gene is TRBV7-9, the J gene TRBJ1-4; D not resolved. In germline, CDR1 is SEHNR, CDR2 FQNEAQ (reference sequence). Trimming took off 5 bases at V and 7 bases at J, with 11 bases between the two ends. This CDR3 has 13 residues. The CDR3 here is CASSMVLGEKLFF. In nucleotides, the CDR3 is TGTGCCAGCAGCATGGTACTAGGTGAAAAACTGTTTTTT.

This clone occurred a few times. The V gene is TRBV29-1, the J gene TRBJ2-1; D gene ambiguous. V was shortened by 5 bases and J by 0 bases, with 8 bases between the two germline ends. The CDR3 is made up of 13 amino acids. Germline CDR1 and CDR2: SQVTM and ANQGSEA. CDR3 bases: TGCAGCGTTCCCCTAAGCTCCTACAATGAGCAGTTCTTC. Its protein is CSVPLSSYNEQFF.

The chain carries TRBV7-3 and TRBJ2-5; D remains unclear. V gave up 0 bases and J gave up 0 bases, with 2 bases separating them. This CDR3 is 13 amino acids long. CDR1 and CDR2 (germline): SGHTA, FQGTGA. The CDR3 region has the DNA TGTGCCAGCAGCTTAACCAACCAAGAGACCCAGTACTTC. This sequence encodes CASSLTNQETQYF.

The DNA for the CDR3 is TGCGCCAGCAGCCCGGGACAGGAAAACTACAATGAGCAGTTCTTC. Amino acids: CASSPGQENYNEQFF. The chain uses TRBV5-1 and TRBJ2-1; 8 bases map to TRBD1. The CDR3 has 15 amino acids. V trimming: 4 bases; J trimming: 3 bases; junction bases outside the gene matches: 6. From germline, CDR1 is SGHRS and CDR2 YFSETQ.

The chain uses TRBV5-3 and TRBJ1-1; D might be TRBD1 (6 bases). TRBV5-3 is marked as an open reading frame, function uncertain. The CDR3 is 13 residues long. Trimming took off 7 bases at V and 1 base at J, with 11 bases between the two ends. CDR3 loop: CARSDRPNTEAFF. As DNA, the CDR3 is TGTGCCAGATCCGACAGGCCGAACACTGAAGCTTTCTTT.

A single count supports this clone. The germline gene is not matched at one end of the junction; a read error may be the cause. This chain uses TRBV7-2 with TRBJ1-2; no clear D. Germline V CDR1 and CDR2: SGHTA, FQGNSA. CDR3 length equals 14 residues. CDR3 sequence: CASSFDPTAAGYSF. CDR3 nucleotides: TGTGCCAGCAGCTTTGACCCCACGGCGGCGGGCTACTCCTTC.

The rearrangement joins TRBV30 to TRBJ1-2; 7 bases line up with TRBD1. The V gene's germline CDR1 is GTSNPN and CDR2 SVGIG (reference sequence). J was trimmed by 1 base and V by 5 bases; bases with no gene match: 1. The CDR3 sequence is 12 residues long. Here the CDR3 reads CAWGTVNYGYTF. CDR3 DNA sequence: TGTGCCTGGGGGACAGTTAACTATGGCTACACCTTC.

CDR3 loop: CASSIMLAGQRETQYF. The DNA for the CDR3 is TGTGCCAGTAGTATCATGCTAGCGGGACAACGAGAGACCCAGTACTTC. The gene calls are TRBV19 and TRBJ2-5; 9 bases match TRBD2. The germline CDR1 and CDR2 sequences are LNHDA and SQIVND (reference sequence). V lost 3 bases to trimming and J lost 4 bases; unmatched junction nucleotides: 9. CDR3 length: 16 residues.

This clone was found once. The CDR3 spells CASSPYYPGELFF. The CDR3 nucleotides are TGTGCCAGCAGCCCCTATTACCCCGGGGAGCTGTTTTTT. This chain uses TRBV7-9 with TRBJ2-2; D gene unclear. The V gene's germline CDR1 is SEHNR and CDR2 FQNEAQ (reference sequence). Deletions cut 5 bases from V and 6 bases from J, with 10 bases between. This CDR3 has 13 amino acids.

The chain has TRBV7-2 and TRBJ1-5; the D gene is possibly TRBD1 (5 bases). This CDR3 comprises 14 residues. The V and J ends lost 3 bases and 6 bases respectively, with 12 bases between them. The germline CDR1 and CDR2 sequences are SGHTA and FQGNSA. CDR3 in DNA: TGTGCCAGCAGCTTGACAGTTAGTCCTCAGCCCCAGCATTTT. Its translation: CASSLTVSPQPQHF.

CDR3 nucleotides: TGTGCCAGCAGCTTAGGACCCGGGGTCCCCTACAATGAGCAGTTCTTC. This gives the protein CASSLGPGVPYNEQFF. The genes are TRBV11-2 and TRBJ2-1; D may be TRBD2 (5 bases). The CDR3 loop spans 16 amino acids. Trimming took 1 base from V and 2 from J, leaving 12 bases between them. Germline CDR1 and CDR2: SGHAT and FQNNGV.

For this clone: A junction boundary mismatches the germline segment, possibly from a read error. The V and J genes are TRBV7-7 and TRBJ2-2; 7 nucleotides agree with TRBD2. This CDR3 is built from 14 residues. Per germline, CDR1 SSHAT and CDR2 FNYEAQ (reference sequence). CDR3 DNA sequence: TGTGCTAGCAGCTTGGATAGCGGGACCGGGGAGCTGTTTTTT. Encoded protein: CASSLDSGTGELFF.

The J gene is TRBJ1-1, the V gene TRBV7-2; tentative D call: TRBD1 (5 bases). Germline V CDR1 and CDR2: SGHTA, FQGNSA. The CDR3 loop spans 16 amino acids. The V gene lost 2 bases and the J gene lost 1 base, with 14 bases spanning the gap. CDR3 DNA: TGTGCCAGCAGCTTAACCCCAGGGTTGGCGAACACTGAAGCTTTCTTT. This gives the protein CASSLTPGLANTEAFF.

The V gene is TRBV4-1, the J gene TRBJ1-5; D is possibly TRBD1 (6 bases). Germline assignment: CDR1 MGHRA and CDR2 YSYEKL. The CDR3 length is 14 residues. Trimming took 2 bases from V and 7 from J, leaving 12 bases between them. The DNA of the CDR3 is TGCGCCAGCAGCCAACAGGGGACGTACCAGCCCCAGCATTTT. Its translation is CASSQQGTYQPQHF.

The chain carries TRBV13 and TRBJ2-3; D ambiguous. Trimming left V 5 bases short and J 6 bases short, with 12 bases between. The CDR3 extends over 13 amino acids. Per the germline V gene, CDR1 is PRHDT and CDR2 is FYEKMQ (reference sequence). The CDR3 DNA follows: TGTGCCAGCAGCCCAAACTACGCGGATACGCAGTATTTT. Translating it yields CASSPNYADTQYF.

This clone was observed a few times. The genes are TRBV12-5 and TRBJ2-3, with D perhaps TRBD2 (6 bases). V shed 1 base and J shed 11 bases, with 22 bases lying between them. The CDR3 is 16 amino acids. Germline CDR1 and CDR2: LGHNT and FRNRAP. CDR3 protein: CASGLGDFPLTLRQYF. The DNA of the CDR3 is TGTGCTAGTGGTTTGGGGGACTTCCCCCTAACTCTCAGGCAGTATTTT.

This clone was found a few times. The rearrangement joins TRBV6-5 to TRBJ2-7, with a possible D match to TRBD2 (7 bases). The CDR3 consists of 14 residues. Looked up from germline, CDR1 is MNHEY and CDR2 is SVGAGI. V gave up 3 bases and J gave up 3 bases, with 12 bases separating them. CDR3 in DNA: TGTGCCAGCAGTTATGAGGGGGAGGGCTACGAGCAGTACTTC. It specifies CASSYEGEGYEQYF.

As concerns this clone: The same CDR3 is also encoded by other DNA sequences in this sample. The rearrangement joins TRBV4-3 to TRBJ2-7; 10 bases match TRBD1. Germline values: CDR1 LGHNA, CDR2 YSLEER. The CDR3 spans 14 residues. Unmatched junction bases numbered 7, after V lost 6 bases and J lost 5 bases. The CDR3 reads CASSLRQGADEQYF. For the CDR3, the DNA is TGCGCCAGCAGTCTACGACAGGGGGCGGACGAGCAGTACTTC.

The chain recombines TRBV5-6 with TRBJ2-6; D unresolved. This CDR3 region has 16 residues. Trimming shortened V by 2 bases and J by 0 bases, and 9 bases separated the two germline ends. The V gene's germline CDR1 is SGHDT and CDR2 YYEEEE. CDR3 in amino acids: CASSFPGNSGANVLTF. The DNA of the CDR3 is TGTGCCAGCAGCTTTCCAGGCAACTCTGGGGCCAACGTCCTGACTTTC.